The T cell receptor beta chain described here comes from a study of T cells in Graves' hyperthyroidism and ophthalmopathy. Whole-study results and caveats: Most thyroid-expanded clonotypes above 0.001 were also found in blood.

Investigators excluded patients with uncontrolled infection, other autoimmune disease, pregnancy or lactation. Each diagnosis was grounded in clinical symptoms, serum thyroxine and TRAb, thyroid ultrasound, and orbital computed tomography. PBMCs were sourced from approximately 9 ml fresh peripheral blood. The CDR3 loop spans 13 amino acids. Germline-derived CDR1 and CDR2 are LGHDT and YNNKEL (reference sequence). The investigators amplified TCR beta CDR3 regions from RNA transcripts. HTBI primers were the set used in a first-round RT-PCR of the TCR CDR3. TCRdb fed the multiplex PCR reads into MiXCR, producing one record per CDR3 protein. The sample carries nearly 600,000 distinct CDR3 sequences, approximately 15% recorded once. Only one count was recorded for this clonotype. Its antigen remains unidentified. Mismatch with germline at one junction end may stem from a read error.

The sequence was collected from a woman younger than 35 with Graves' ophthalmopathy. The sample taken for sequencing was blood. The gene calls are TRBV3-1 and TRBJ2-1; possibly TRBD2 for D (5 bases). In nucleotides, the CDR3 is TGTACCAGCAGCAGACGGACTTCTCATGAGCAGTTCTTC. Amino acids: CTSSRRTSHEQFF.